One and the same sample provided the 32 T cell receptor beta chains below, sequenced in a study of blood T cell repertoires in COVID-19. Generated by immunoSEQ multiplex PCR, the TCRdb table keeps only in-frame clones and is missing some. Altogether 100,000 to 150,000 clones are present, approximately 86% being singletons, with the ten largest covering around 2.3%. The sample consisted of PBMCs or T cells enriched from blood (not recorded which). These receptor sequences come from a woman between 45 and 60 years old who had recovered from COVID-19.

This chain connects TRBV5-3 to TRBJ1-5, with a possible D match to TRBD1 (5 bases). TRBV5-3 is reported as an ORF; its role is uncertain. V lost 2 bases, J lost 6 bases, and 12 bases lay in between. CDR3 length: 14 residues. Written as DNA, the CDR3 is TGTGCCAGAAGCTTCATACGTAGGGGTCAGCCCCAGCATTTT. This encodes CARSFIRRGQPQHF.

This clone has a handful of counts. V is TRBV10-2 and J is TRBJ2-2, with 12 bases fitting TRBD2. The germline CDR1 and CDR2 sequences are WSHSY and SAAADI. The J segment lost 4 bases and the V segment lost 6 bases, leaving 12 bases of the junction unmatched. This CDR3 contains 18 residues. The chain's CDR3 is CASSIPLAGGTGTGELFF. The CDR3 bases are TGCGCCAGCAGCATACCACTAGCGGGGGGCACGGGCACCGGGGAGCTGTTTTTT.

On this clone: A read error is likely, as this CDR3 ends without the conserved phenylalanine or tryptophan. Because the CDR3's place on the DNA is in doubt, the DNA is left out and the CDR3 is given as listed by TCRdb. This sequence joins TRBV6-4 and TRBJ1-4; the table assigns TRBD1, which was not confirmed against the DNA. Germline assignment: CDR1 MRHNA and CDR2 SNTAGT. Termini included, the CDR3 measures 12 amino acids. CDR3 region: CASSDRRTGSPG.

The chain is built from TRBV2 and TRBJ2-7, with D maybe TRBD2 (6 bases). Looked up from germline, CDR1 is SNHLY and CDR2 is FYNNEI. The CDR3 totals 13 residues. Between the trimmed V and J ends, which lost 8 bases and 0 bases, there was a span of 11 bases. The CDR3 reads CASCAGSSYEQYF. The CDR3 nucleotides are TGTGCCAGCTGCGCGGGGAGCTCCTACGAGCAGTACTTC.

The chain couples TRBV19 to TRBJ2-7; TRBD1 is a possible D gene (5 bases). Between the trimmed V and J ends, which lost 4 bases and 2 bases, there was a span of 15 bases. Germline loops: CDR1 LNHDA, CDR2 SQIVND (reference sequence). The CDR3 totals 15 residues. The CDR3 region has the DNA TGTGCCAGTAGTACCTGGACAAATGATCCCTACGAGCAGTACTTC. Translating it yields CASSTWTNDPYEQYF.

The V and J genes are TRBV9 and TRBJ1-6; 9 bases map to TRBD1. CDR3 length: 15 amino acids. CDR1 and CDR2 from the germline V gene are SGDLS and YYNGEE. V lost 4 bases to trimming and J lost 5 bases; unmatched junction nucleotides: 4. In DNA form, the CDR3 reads TGTGCCAGCAGCAAACGGACAGGGGATAATTCACCCCTCCACTTT. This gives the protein CASSKRTGDNSPLHF.

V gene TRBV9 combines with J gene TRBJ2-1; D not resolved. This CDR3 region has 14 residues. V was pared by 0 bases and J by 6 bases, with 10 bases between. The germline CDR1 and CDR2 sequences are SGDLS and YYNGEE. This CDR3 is CASSVASVGNEQFF. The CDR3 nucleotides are TGTGCCAGCAGCGTAGCGTCGGTTGGCAATGAGCAGTTCTTC.

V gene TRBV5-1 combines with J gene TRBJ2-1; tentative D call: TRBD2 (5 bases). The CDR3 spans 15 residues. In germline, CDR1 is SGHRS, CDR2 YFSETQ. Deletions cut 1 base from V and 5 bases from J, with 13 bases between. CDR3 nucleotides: TGCGCCAGCAGCTTGTTGAGCGGAGTTAACAATGAGCAGTTCTTC. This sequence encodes CASSLLSGVNNEQFF.

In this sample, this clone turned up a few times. CDR3 DNA: TGTGCCAGCAGTGATGGACAGAATGAAAAACTGTTTTTT. Translating it yields CASSDGQNEKLFF. The chain combines TRBV25-1 with TRBJ1-4; D might be TRBD1 (6 bases). The germline V gene has CDR1 MGHDK and CDR2 SYGVNS. V lost 3 bases and J 5 bases, leaving 7 bases between the germline ends. This CDR3 comprises 13 residues.

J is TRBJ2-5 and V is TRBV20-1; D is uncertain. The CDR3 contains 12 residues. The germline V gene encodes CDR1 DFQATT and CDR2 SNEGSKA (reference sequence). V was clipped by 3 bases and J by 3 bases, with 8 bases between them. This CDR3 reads CSASANEETQYF. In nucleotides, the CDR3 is TGCAGTGCTAGTGCCAATGAAGAGACCCAGTACTTC.

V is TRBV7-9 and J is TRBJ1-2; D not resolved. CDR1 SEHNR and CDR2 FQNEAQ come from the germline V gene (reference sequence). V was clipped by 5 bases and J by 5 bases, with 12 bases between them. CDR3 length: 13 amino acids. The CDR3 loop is CASSLRDNYGYTF. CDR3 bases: TGTGCCAGCAGCCTCAGAGACAATTATGGCTACACCTTC.

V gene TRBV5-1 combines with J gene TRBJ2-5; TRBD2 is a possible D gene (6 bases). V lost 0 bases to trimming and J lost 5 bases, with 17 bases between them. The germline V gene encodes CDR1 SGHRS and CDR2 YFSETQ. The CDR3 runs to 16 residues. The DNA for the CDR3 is TGCGCCAGCAGCTTGGGGGACTCCAACCGAGGGGAGACCCAGTACTTC. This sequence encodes CASSLGDSNRGETQYF. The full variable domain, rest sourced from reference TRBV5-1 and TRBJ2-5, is KAGVTQTPRYLIKTRGQQVTLSCSPISGHRSVSWYQQTPGQGLQFLFEYFSETQRNKGNFPGRFSGRQFSNSRSEMNVSTLELGDSALYLCASSLGDSNRGETQYFGPGTRLLVL.

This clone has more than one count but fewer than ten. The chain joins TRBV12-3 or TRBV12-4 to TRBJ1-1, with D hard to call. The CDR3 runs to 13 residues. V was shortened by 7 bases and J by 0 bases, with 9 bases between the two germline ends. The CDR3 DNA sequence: TGTGCCAGCAAGGTTCGGGTGAACACTGAAGCTTTCTTT. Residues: CASKVRVNTEAFF.

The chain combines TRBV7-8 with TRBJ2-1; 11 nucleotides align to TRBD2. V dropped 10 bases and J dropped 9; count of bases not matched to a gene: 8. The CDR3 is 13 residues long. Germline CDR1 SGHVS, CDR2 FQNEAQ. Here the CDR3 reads CATGVAGGGEQFF. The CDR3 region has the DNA TGTGCCACAGGAGTAGCGGGGGGGGGTGAGCAGTTCTTC.

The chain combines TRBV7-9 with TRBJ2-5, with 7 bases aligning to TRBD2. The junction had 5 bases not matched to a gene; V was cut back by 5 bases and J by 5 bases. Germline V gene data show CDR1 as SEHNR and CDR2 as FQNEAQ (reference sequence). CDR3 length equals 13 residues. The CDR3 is CASSHAGEETQYF. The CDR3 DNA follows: TGTGCCAGCAGCCATGCGGGGGAGGAGACCCAGTACTTC.

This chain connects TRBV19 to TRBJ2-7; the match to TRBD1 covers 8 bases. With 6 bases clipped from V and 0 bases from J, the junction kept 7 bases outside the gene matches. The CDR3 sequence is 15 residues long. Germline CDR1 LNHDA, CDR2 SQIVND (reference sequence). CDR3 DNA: TGTGCCAGTAGCGGAGGACAGGGAAGCTCCTACGAGCAGTACTTC. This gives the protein CASSGGQGSSYEQYF. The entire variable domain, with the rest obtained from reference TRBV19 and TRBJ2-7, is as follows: DGGITQSPKYLFRKEGQNVTLSCEQNLNHDAMYWYRQDPGQGLRLIYYSQIVNDFQKGDIAEGYSVSREKKESFPLTVTSAQKNPTAFYLCASSGGQGSSYEQYFGPGTRLTVT.

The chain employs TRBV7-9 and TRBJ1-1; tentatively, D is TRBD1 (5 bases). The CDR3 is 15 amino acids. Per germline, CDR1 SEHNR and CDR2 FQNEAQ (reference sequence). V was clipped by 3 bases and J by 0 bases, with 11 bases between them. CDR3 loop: CASSLGDRMNTEAFF. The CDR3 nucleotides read TGTGCCAGCAGCTTGGGTGACAGAATGAACACTGAAGCTTTCTTT.

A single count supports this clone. The CDR3 sequence is CASIYRGARPYEQYF. The CDR3 nucleotides are TGTGCCAGCATATACAGGGGAGCTCGGCCCTACGAGCAGTACTTC. The chain couples TRBV2 to TRBJ2-7; 7 bases are shared with TRBD1. Germline V gene data show CDR1 as SNHLY and CDR2 as FYNNEI. V trimming: 7 bases; J trimming: 2 bases; junction bases outside the gene matches: 11. The CDR3 totals 15 residues.

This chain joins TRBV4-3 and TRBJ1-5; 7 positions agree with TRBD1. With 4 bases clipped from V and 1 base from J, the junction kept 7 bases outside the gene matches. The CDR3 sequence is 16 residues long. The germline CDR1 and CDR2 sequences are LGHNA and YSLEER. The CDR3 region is CASSRQGEESNQPQHF. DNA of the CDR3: TGCGCCAGCAGCCGTCAGGGGGAGGAAAGCAATCAGCCCCAGCATTTT.

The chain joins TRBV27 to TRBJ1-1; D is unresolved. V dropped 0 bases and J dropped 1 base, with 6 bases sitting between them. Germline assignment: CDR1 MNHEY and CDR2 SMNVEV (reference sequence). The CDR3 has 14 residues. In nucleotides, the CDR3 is TGTGCCAGCAGTTTATCCGGCGGGAACACTGAAGCTTTCTTT. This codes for CASSLSGGNTEAFF.

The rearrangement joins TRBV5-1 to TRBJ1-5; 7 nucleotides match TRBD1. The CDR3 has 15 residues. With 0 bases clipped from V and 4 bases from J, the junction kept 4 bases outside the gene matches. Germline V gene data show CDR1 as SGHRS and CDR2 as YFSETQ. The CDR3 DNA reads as TGCGCCAGCAGCTTGGGGGACAGACCAAATCAGCCCCAGCATTTT. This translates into CASSLGDRPNQPQHF.

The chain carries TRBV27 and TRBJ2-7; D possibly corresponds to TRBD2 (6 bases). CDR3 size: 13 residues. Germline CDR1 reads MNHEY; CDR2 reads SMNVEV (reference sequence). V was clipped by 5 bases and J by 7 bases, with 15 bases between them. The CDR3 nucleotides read TGTGCCAGCAGTCAAAGGGGCGCGGGAGAGCAGTACTTC. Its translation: CASSQRGAGEQYF.

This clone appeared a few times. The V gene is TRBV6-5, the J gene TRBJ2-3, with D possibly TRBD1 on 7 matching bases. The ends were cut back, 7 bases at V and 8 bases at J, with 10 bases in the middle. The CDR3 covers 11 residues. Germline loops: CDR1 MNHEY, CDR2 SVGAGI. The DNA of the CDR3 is TGTGCCAGCACCCAGGGGGGTACGCAGTATTTT. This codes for CASTQGGTQYF.

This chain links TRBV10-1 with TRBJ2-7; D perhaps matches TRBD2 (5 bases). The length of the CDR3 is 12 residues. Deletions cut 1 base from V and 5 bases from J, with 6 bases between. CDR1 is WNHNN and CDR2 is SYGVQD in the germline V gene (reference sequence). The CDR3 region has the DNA TGCGCCAGCAGTGAGTACGGGAACGAGCAGTACTTC. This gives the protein CASSEYGNEQYF.

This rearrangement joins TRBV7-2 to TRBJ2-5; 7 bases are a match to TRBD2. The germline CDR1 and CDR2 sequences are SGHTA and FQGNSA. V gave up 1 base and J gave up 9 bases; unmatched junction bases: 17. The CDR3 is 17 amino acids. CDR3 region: CASSLEARGTRVLAQYF. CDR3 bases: TGTGCCAGCAGCTTAGAGGCGCGGGGGACCCGGGTGTTGGCCCAGTACTTC.

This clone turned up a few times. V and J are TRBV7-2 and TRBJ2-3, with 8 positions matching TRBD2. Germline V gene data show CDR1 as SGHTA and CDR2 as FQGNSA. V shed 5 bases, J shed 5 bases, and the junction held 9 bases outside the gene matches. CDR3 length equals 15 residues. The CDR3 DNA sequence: TGTGCCAGCAGCCCCAGGCGGGGGGTGGAAGATACGCAGTATTTT. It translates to CASSPRRGVEDTQYF.

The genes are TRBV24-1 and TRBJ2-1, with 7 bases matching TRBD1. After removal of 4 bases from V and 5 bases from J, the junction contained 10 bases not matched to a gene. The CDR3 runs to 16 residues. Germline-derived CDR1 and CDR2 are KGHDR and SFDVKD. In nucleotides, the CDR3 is TGTGCCACCAGTGACCCAAGACAGGGCAGCCACAATGAGCAGTTCTTC. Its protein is CATSDPRQGSHNEQFF.

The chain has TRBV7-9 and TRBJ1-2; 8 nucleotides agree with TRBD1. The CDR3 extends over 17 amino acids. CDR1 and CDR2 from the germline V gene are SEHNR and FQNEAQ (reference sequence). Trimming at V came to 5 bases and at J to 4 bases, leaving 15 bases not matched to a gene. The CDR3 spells CASSPIDGQGLGYGYTF. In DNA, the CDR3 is TGTGCCAGCAGCCCGATTGATGGACAGGGATTGGGCTATGGCTACACCTTC.

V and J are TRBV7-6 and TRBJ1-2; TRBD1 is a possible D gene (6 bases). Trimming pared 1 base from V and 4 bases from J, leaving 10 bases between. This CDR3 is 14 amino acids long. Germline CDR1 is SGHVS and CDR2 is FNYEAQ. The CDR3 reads CASSLEGTSYGYTF. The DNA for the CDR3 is TGTGCCAGCAGCTTAGAAGGGACAAGCTATGGCTACACCTTC.

This CDR3 reads CASSPQGPQQGVGAFF. DNA of the CDR3: TGTGCCAGTAGCCCCCAAGGGCCCCAACAGGGTGTGGGCGCTTTCTTT. V usage is TRBV19 and J usage is TRBJ1-1; a possible D gene is TRBD1 (6 bases). In germline, CDR1 is LNHDA, CDR2 SQIVND (reference sequence). V was cut by 6 bases and J by 11 bases, with 28 bases left in between. The CDR3 sequence is 16 residues long.

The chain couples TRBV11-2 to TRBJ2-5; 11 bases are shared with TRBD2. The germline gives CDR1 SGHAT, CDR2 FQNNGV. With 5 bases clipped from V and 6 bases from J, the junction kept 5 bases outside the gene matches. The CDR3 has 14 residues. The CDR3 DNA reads TGTGCCAGCAGCCAGACTAGCGGGGTACAGACCCAGTACTTC. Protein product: CASSQTSGVQTQYF.

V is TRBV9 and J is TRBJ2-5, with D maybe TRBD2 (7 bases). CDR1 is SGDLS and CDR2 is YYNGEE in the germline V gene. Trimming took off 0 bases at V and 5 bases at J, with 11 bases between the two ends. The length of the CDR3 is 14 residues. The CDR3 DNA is TGTGCCAGCAGCGTAGCTGAGGGGGGGGAGACCCAGTACTTC. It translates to CASSVAEGGETQYF.